Below, 3 T cell receptor beta chains from the same sample are listed, as sequenced in a study of blood T cell repertoires in COVID-19. Sequencing used immunoSEQ multiplex PCR; TCRdb keeps in-frame clones, though not all of them. The profile covers 75,000 to 90,000 clones, with roughly 86% appearing a single time and 4.5% to 6% taken by the ten largest. Sequencing used peripheral blood. These receptors all stem from a middle-aged man with active or convalescent COVID-19.

V and J are TRBV11-3 and TRBJ1-6; D is uncertain. CDR3 length: 16 residues. Germline V gene data show CDR1 as SGHNT and CDR2 as YENEEA. Deletions cut 1 base from V and 2 bases from J, with 9 bases between. CDR3: CASSLGGAAYNSPLHF. The CDR3 DNA follows: TGTGCCAGCAGCTTAGGGGGAGCGGCCTATAATTCACCCCTCCACTTT.

The chain employs TRBV23-1 and TRBJ1-5; 11 bases are shared with TRBD1. TRBV23-1 is classed as an ORF, of uncertain function. The CDR3 runs to 19 residues. V gave up 7 bases and J gave up 0 bases; unmatched junction bases: 14. The CDR3 DNA reads as TGCGCCAGCACCCGCGGGGGCCGGGACAGGGGGAATAGCAATCAGCCCCAGCATTTT. Translating it yields CASTRGGRDRGNSNQPQHF.

The chain combines TRBV5-1 with TRBJ2-3; TRBD2 aligns across 14 bases. Per germline, CDR1 SGHRS and CDR2 YFSETQ. The CDR3 covers 16 residues. The junction had 3 bases not matched to a gene; V was cut back by 4 bases and J by 2 bases. The CDR3 DNA reads TGCGCCAGCAGCCCGGGACTAGCGGGGGCCACAGATACGCAGTATTTT. Translated: CASSPGLAGATDTQYF.